This T cell receptor (beta chain) came from a study of blood T cell repertoires in COVID-19. About the research overall: Samples came from the United States, Italy and Spain, spanning acute and convalescent COVID-19. Sample material is recorded as cDNA or gDNA derived from T cells, B-cell-depleted T cells, or PBMCs.

The V gene's germline CDR1 is PRHDT and CDR2 FYEKMQ (reference sequence). This CDR3 is built from 22 residues. Trimming removed 1 base from V and 0 bases from J, with 29 bases in between. As processed by the authors: How many nucleated cells were present was estimated from reference gene primer amplification. Profiling relied on immunoSEQ multiplex PCR, and the TCRdb table lists in-frame clones only, not all of them. Clone size and V and J calls were adopted from that table, with D and trimming inferred from the DNA. Seen here are approximately 240,000 clones, approximately 83% observed once, and the top ten hold less than 4%.

V and J are TRBV13 and TRBJ2-3; D perhaps matches TRBD2 (6 bases). Sequenced sample: peripheral blood. The source is a woman between 25 and 40 years old who had recovered from COVID-19. The CDR3 nucleotides read TGTGCCAGCAGCTTAGACTCAGCGGATACGGGACTTTCGGGGGTTAGCACAGATACGCAGTATTTT. This encodes CASSLDSADTGLSGVSTDTQYF. Together with reference TRBV13 and TRBJ2-3, the CDR3 gives the full variable domain: AAGVIQSPRHLIKEKRETATLKCYPIPRHDTVYWYQQGPGQDPQFLISFYEKMQSDKGSIPDRFSAQQFSDYHSELNMSSLELGDSALYFCASSLDSADTGLSGVSTDTQYFGPGTRLTVL.